This record looks at one T cell receptor beta chain sequence and its context. Its target is not known. The CDR3 is 16 residues long. Per germline, CDR1 MNHEY and CDR2 SMNVEV (reference sequence). Trimming shortened V by 7 bases and J by 0 bases, and 13 bases separated the two germline ends. Using a J-beta primer mix together with a sample-barcoded 5' primer, a second PCR was run for roughly 6 to 11 cycles. MiXCR, applied by TCRdb to the 5' RACE reads, yields one record per CDR3 protein. The sample lists about 1,400,000 distinct CDR3 sequences, approximately 59% seen once, with over 6.5% in the top ten. The record originates from a study of blood T cells in healthy people across ages. Study conclusions and caveats: Age brought a roughly linear fall in TCR beta diversity measured per million T cells.

This TCR derives from a man aged 18 to 30 in good health. The sample taken for sequencing was blood. V gene TRBV27 combines with J gene TRBJ1-6, with D maybe TRBD1 (6 bases). The CDR3 here is CASTEGGFSYNSPLHF. CDR3 DNA: TGTGCCAGCACCGAAGGGGGATTCTCCTATAATTCACCCCTCCACTTT.